This T cell receptor beta chain derives from a study of T cells after somatic rescue of genetic block. Per the germline V gene, CDR1 is MNHNS and CDR2 is SASEGT. CDR3 size: 15 residues. The V gene end was trimmed by 6 bases and the J gene end by 5 bases; junction bases not matched to a gene: 6. Some clones are missing from TCRdb's copy, which holds only in-frame ones; the method was immunoSEQ multiplex PCR. The sample carries roughly 70,000 clones, 92% recorded once. The chain recombines TRBV6-1 with TRBJ2-3; the match to TRBD2 covers 12 bases. The specimen was peripheral blood mononuclear cells (PBMCs). The sequence was obtained from a man aged 35-49 years. The CDR3 here is CASRGLAGLEDTQYF. CDR3 in DNA: TGTGCCAGCAGAGGACTAGCGGGGTTGGAAGATACGCAGTATTTT.